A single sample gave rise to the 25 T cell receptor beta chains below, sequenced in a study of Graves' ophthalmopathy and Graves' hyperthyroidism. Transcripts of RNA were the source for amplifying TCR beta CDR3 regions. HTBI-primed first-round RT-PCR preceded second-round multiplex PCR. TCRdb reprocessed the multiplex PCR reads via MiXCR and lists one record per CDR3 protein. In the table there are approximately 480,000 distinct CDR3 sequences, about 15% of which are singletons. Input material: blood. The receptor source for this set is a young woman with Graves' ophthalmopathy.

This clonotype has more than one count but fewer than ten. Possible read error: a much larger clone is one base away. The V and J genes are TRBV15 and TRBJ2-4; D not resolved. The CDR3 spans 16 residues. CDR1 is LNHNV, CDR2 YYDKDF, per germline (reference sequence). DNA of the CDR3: TGTGCCACCAGCAGAGAAACCCGTAGATGGGAAAACATTAAGTACTTC. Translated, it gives CATSRETRRWENIKYF.

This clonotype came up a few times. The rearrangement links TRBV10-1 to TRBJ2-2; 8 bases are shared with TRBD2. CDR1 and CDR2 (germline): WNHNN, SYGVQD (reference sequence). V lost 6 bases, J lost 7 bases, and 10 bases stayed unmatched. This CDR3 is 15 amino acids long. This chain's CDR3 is CASSAQGLDHGELFF. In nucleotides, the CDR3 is TGCGCCAGCAGCGCACAGGGACTAGACCACGGGGAGCTGTTTTTT.

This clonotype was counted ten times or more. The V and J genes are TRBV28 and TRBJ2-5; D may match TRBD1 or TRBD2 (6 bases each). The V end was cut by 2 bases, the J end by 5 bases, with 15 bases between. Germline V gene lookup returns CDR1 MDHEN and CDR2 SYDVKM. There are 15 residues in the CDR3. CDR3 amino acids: CASSLSRGGLETQYF. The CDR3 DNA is TGTGCCAGCAGTTTAAGTAGAGGGGGGCTCGAGACCCAGTACTTC.

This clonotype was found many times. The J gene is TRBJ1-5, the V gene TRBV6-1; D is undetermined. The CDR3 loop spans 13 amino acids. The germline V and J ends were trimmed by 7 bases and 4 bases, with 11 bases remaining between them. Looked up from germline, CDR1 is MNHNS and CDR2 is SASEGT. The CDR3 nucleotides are TGTGCCAGCACCAGCACGGGGAATCAGCCCCAGCATTTT. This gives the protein CASTSTGNQPQHF.

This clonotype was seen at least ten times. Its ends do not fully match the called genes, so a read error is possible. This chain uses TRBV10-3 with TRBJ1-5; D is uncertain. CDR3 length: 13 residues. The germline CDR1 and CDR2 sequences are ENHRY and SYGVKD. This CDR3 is CAISAAVNRPQHF. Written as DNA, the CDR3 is TGTGCCATCAGTGCAGCAGTTAATCGGCCCCAGCATTTT.

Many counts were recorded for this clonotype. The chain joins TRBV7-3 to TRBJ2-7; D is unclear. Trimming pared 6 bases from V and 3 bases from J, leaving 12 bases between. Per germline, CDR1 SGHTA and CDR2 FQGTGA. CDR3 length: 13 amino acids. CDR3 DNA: TGTGCCAGCAGTTTTGACGGTTACTACGAGCAGTACTTC. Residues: CASSFDGYYEQYF.

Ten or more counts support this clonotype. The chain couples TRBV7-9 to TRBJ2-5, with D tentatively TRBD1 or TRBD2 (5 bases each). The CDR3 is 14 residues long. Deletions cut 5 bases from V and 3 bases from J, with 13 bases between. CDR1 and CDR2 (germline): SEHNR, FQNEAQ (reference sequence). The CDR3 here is CASSSPRGKETQYF. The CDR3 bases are TGTGCCAGCAGCAGTCCCCGGGGCAAAGAGACCCAGTACTTC. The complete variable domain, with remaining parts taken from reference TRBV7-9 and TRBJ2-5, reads DTGVSQNPRHKITKRGQNVTFRCDPISEHNRLYWYRQTLGQGPEFLTYFQNEAQLEKSRLLSDRFSAERPKGSFSTLEIQRTEQGDSAMYLCASSSPRGKETQYFGPGTRLLVL.

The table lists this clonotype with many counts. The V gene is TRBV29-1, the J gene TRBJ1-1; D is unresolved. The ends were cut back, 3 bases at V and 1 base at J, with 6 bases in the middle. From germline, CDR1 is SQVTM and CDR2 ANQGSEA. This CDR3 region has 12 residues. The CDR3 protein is CSVDAANTEAFF. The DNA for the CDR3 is TGCAGCGTTGATGCGGCGAACACTGAAGCTTTCTTT.

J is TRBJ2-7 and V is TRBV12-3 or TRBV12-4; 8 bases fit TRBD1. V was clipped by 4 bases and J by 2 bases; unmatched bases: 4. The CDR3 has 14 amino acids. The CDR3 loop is CASSYDRGPYEQYF. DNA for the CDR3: TGTGCCAGCAGTTATGACAGGGGTCCCTACGAGCAGTACTTC.

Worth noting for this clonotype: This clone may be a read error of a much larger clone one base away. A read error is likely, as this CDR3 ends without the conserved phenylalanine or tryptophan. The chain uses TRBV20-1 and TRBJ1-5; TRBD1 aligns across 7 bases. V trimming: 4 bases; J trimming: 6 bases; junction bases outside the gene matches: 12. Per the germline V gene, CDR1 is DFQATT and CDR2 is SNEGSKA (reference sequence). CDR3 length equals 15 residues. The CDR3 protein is CSATLTEGASQPQHS. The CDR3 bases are TGCAGTGCTACCCTTACTGAGGGGGCTAGTCAGCCCCAGCATTCT.

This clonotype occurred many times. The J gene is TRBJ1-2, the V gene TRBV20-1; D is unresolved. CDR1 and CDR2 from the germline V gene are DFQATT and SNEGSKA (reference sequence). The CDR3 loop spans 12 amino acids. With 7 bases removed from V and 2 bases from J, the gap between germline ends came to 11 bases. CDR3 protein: CSVSDGNYGYTF. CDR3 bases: TGCAGTGTCTCGGACGGGAACTATGGCTACACCTTC.

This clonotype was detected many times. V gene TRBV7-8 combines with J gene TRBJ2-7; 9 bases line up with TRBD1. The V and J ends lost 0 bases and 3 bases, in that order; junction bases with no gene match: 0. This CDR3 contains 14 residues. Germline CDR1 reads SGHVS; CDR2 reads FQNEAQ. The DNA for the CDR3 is TGTGCCAGCAGCTTAGCGACAGGGGGCTACGAGCAGTACTTC. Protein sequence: CASSLATGGYEQYF. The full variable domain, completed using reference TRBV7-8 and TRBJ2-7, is GAGVSQSPRYKVAKRGQDVALRCDPISGHVSLFWYQQALGQGPEFLTYFQNEAQLDKSGLPSDRFFAERPEGSVSTLKIQRTQQEDSAVYLCASSLATGGYEQYFGPGTRLTVT.

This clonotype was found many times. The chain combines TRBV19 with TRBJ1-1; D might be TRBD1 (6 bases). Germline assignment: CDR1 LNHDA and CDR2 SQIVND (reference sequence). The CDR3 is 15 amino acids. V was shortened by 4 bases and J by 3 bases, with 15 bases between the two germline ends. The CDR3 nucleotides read TGTGCCAGTAGTAGGACAGCGACCGCTCACACTGAAGCTTTCTTT. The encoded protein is CASSRTATAHTEAFF.

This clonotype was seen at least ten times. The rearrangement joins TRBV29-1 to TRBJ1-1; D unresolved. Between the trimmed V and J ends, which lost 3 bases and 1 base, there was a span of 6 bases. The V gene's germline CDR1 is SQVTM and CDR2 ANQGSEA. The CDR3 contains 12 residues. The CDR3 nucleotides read TGCAGCGTTGATGGGAAGAACACTGAAGCTTTCTTT. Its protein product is CSVDGKNTEAFF.

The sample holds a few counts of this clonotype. The CDR3 protein is CASSPPGGIFDGYTF. CDR3 sequence (DNA): TGTGCCAGCAGTCCACCGGGAGGGATATTTGATGGCTACACCTTC. The rearrangement uses TRBV12-3 or TRBV12-4 and TRBJ1-2; no clear D gene. The CDR3 spans 15 residues. Trimming shortened V by 5 bases and J by 6 bases, and 19 bases separated the two germline ends.

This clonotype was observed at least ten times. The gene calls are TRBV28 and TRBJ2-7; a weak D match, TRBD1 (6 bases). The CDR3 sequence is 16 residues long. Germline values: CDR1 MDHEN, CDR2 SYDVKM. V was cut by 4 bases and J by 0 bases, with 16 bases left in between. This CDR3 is CASSSQGQKSSYEQYF. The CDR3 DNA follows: TGTGCCAGCAGTTCCCAAGGACAGAAGAGCTCCTACGAGCAGTACTTC.

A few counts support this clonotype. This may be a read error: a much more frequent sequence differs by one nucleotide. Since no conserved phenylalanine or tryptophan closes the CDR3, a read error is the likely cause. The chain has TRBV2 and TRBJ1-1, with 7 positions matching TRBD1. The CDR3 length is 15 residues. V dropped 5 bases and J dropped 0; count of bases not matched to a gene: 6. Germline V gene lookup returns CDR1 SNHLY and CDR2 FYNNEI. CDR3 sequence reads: CASSRDSVMNTEAFS. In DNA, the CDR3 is TGTGCCAGCAGTCGGGACAGCGTAATGAACACTGAAGCTTTCTCT.

The CDR3 sequence: CASTGLSGNQPQHF. DNA for the CDR3: TGTGCCAGCACTGGGTTGTCTGGCAATCAGCCCCAGCATTTT. This rearrangement joins TRBV2 to TRBJ1-5; D uncertain. The germline V and J ends were trimmed by 7 bases and 2 bases, with 12 bases remaining between them. This CDR3 has 14 residues. Germline V lookup: CDR1 SNHLY, CDR2 FYNNEI.

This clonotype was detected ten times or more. The CDR3 DNA reads TGTGCCAGCAGCTTGTTACAGGGGGCGGGTGAAGCTTTCTTT. This codes for CASSLLQGAGEAFF. The chain uses TRBV7-9 and TRBJ1-1; 9 bases agree with TRBD1. V was pared by 3 bases and J by 7 bases, with 6 bases of the junction left unmatched. CDR3 length equals 14 residues. Germline V gene sequence: CDR1 SEHNR, CDR2 FQNEAQ (reference sequence).

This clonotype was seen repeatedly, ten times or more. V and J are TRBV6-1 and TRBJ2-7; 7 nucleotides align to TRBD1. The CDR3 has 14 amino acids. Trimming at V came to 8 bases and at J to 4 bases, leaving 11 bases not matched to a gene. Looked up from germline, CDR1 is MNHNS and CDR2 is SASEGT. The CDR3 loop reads CASLNRDSHYEQYF. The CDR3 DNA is TGTGCCAGCCTTAACCGGGACAGCCATTACGAGCAGTACTTC.

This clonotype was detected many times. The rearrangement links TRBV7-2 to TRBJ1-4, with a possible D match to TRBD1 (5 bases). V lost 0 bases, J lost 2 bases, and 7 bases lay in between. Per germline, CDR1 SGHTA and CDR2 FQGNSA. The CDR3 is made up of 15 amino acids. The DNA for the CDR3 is TGTGCCAGCAGCTTAGCGGGGGGGACTAATGAAAAACTGTTTTTT. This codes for CASSLAGGTNEKLFF.

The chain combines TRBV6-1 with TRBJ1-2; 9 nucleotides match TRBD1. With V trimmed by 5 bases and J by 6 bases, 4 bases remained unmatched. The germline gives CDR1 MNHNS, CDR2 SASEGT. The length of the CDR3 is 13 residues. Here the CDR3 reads CASSRGTGNGYTF. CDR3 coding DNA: TGTGCCAGCAGTCGTGGGACAGGGAATGGCTACACCTTC.

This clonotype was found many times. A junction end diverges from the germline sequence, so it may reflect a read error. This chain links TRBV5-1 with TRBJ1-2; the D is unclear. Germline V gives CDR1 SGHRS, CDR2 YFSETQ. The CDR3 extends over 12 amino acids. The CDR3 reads CASSLRGNGYTF. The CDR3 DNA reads TGTGCCAGCAGTTTAAGAGGGAATGGCTACACCTTC.

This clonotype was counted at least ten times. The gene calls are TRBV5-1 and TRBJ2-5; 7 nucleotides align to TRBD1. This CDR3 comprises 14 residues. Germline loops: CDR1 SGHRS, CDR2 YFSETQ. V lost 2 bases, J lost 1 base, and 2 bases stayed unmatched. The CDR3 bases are TGCGCCAGCAGCTTTCGGGACAGCCAAGAGACCCAGTACTTC. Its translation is CASSFRDSQETQYF.

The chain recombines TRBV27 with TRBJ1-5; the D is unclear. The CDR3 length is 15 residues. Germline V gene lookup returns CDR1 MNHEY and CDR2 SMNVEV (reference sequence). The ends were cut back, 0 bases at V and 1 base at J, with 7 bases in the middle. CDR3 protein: CASSLSGLSNQPQHF. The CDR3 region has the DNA TGTGCCAGCAGTTTATCTGGCCTAAGCAATCAGCCCCAGCATTTT.